Listed below are T cell receptor beta chains from one sample, sequenced in a study of T cell repertoires in cytomegalovirus infection. TCRdb processed the reads anew with MiXCR; each CDR3 protein has one entry. The table records about 180,000 distinct CDR3 sequences, about 17% of them present only once. Source material: CD8+ T cells from PBMCs. The receptors shown here come from a human donor in good health (CMV status not recorded). Some clones in this sample may be carry-over from other donors' samples. The CDR3 runs from the conserved cysteine through the conserved F or W. A D gene is named only where the DNA matches it firmly. Clone size appears in some rows only: once, few, many, or a class for an expanded clone.

DNA,CDR3,D,V,size,J
TGTGCCTGGAGACGGGACAGGGCATTAGGGACTGAAGCTTTCTTT,CAWRRDRALGTEAFF,TRBD1,TRBV30,few,TRBJ1-1
TGTGCCAGCAGTACTGTCGCAACTAATGAAAAACTGTTTTTT,CASSTVATNEKLFF,.,TRBV12-3/TRBV12-4,few,TRBJ1-4
TGTGCCAGCAGCTTCGACATTCGAACCGGGGAGCTGTTTTTT,CASSFDIRTGELFF,.,TRBV7-8,few,TRBJ2-2
TGTGCCAGCAGCTTAATCGGGGGGGCTTATTCCTACAATGAGCAGTTCTTC,CASSLIGGAYSYNEQFF,TRBD2,TRBV7-2,.,TRBJ2-1
TGTGCCAGCAGCTTAGAACAGGCTCGAGACGAGCAGTACTTC,CASSLEQARDEQYF,.,TRBV7-8,few,TRBJ2-7
TGCAGTGCTAAGGACTTCCTCACCGGGGAGCTGTTTTTT,CSAKDFLTGELFF,.,TRBV20-1,.,TRBJ2-2
TGCGCCAGCAGCCAAGATTTATCGGGGTCGGGGTTCTATGGCTACACCTTC,CASSQDLSGSGFYGYTF,.,TRBV4-3,few,TRBJ1-2
TGCAGCGTTGGGGCTGCCTCTGGGGCCAACGTCCTGACTTTC,CSVGAASGANVLTF,.,TRBV29-1,few,TRBJ2-6
TGTGCCAGCAGCTTAGTACTGGGCGATGAGCAGTTCTTC,CASSLVLGDEQFF,.,TRBV7-9,few,TRBJ2-1
TGTGCCAGCAGTTATATCGACACCGGGGAGCTGTTTTTT,CASSYIDTGELFF,.,TRBV6-2/TRBV6-3,.,TRBJ2-2
TGTGCCAGCAGTTTAAGAAGGACAGGGGGAACCTATGGCTACACCTTC,CASSLRRTGGTYGYTF,TRBD1,TRBV28,.,TRBJ1-2
TGTGCCAGCAGCTACACCGGGGGACAGAGACACTACGAGCAGTACTTC,CASSYTGGQRHYEQYF,.,TRBV7-2,many,TRBJ2-7
TGTGCCAGCAGCTTAGGCGCCCGTGTTCCGTCAGATACGCAGTATTTT,CASSLGARVPSDTQYF,.,TRBV7-2,few,TRBJ2-3
TGTGCCAGCAGTTACTCCAGGGGGGCGCGAGGTCAGCCCCAGCATTTT,CASSYSRGARGQPQHF,TRBD1,TRBV6-2/TRBV6-3,.,TRBJ1-5
TGTGCCAGCAGCGGAGAGGGGTTGAACACTGAAGCTTTCTTT,CASSGEGLNTEAFF,.,TRBV12-3/TRBV12-4,.,TRBJ1-1
TGTGCCAGCAGTTACTCAACCGCCCTCTACGAGCAGTACTTC,CASSYSTALYEQYF,.,TRBV6-6,.,TRBJ2-7
TGTGCCAGCAGTTTAGTGCGGGAATCTAAGGATGGCTACACCTTC,CASSLVRESKDGYTF,.,TRBV12-3/TRBV12-4,few,TRBJ1-2
TGCAGTGCTAGGAACAGGGGTTCCTACGAGCAGTACTTC,CSARNRGSYEQYF,TRBD1,TRBV20-1,.,TRBJ2-7
TGTGCCAGCAGCTTAAGGATGCGCGGGAATGAAAAACTGTTTTTT,CASSLRMRGNEKLFF,.,TRBV7-9,.,TRBJ1-4
TGTGCCAGCAGCCAAGATTTGGGTCCCTCTGGGGCCAACGTCCTGACTTTC,CASSQDLGPSGANVLTF,.,TRBV14,.,TRBJ2-6
TGTGCCAGCAGCCAGGGGAGCGGGGGGCCCGTATACGAGCAGTACTTC,CASSQGSGGPVYEQYF,TRBD2,TRBV9,.,TRBJ2-7
TGTGCCAGCAGCGCCAACACCGATTCACCCCTCCACTTT,CASSANTDSPLHF,.,TRBV11-2,.,TRBJ1-6
TGTGCCAGCAGCTACCGACTAGCGGGGGGTGGCGACGAGCAGTACTTC,CASSYRLAGGGDEQYF,TRBD2,TRBV7-2,many,TRBJ2-7
TGTGCCAGCTCACCACCGATTGCCGGCGACACTGAAGCTTTCTTT,CASSPPIAGDTEAFF,.,TRBV18,few,TRBJ1-1
TGTGCCAGCAGTCCAAGGGACAGGTACACAGATACGCAGTATTTT,CASSPRDRYTDTQYF,TRBD1,TRBV27,.,TRBJ2-3
TGCGCCAGCAGCCAAGGACACATGAACACTGAAGCTTTCTTT,CASSQGHMNTEAFF,.,TRBV4-3,many,TRBJ1-1
TGTGCCAGCAGGGACAGGGATGACGAGCAGTACTTC,CASRDRDDEQYF,TRBD1,TRBV6-5,.,TRBJ2-7
TGTGCCAGCACCCCTGAGACGGGGGTCGCGAACGAGCAGTACTTC,CASTPETGVANEQYF,.,TRBV4-2,many,TRBJ2-7